This TCR beta chain was sequenced for a study of T cells after yellow fever vaccination. Background on the study: Fractions containing few cells were prepared with SMART-Seq v4 Ultra Low Input. Study-level points and caveats: Among primary-vaccination clones, most reappeared after the booster, at about 95% for CD4 and 85% to 90% for CD8.

The germline V gene has CDR1 MDHEN and CDR2 SYDVKM. V dropped 4 bases and J dropped 1; count of bases not matched to a gene: 8. The CDR3 is made up of 16 amino acids. This clonotype was observed many times. TCRdb processed the 5' RACE reads anew with MiXCR; each CDR3 protein has one entry. Of more than 20,000 distinct CDR3 sequences listed, 4.5% to 6% are singletons. V usage is TRBV28 and J usage is TRBJ2-7, with 9 bases that match TRBD1. The material sequenced was PBMCs, either bulk or a sorted T-cell subset (CD4+, CD8+, memory, or dextramer-sorted; not recorded which), taken 15 days after the yellow fever booster vaccination. The receptor's source is a young man who received the YFV17D yellow fever vaccine. The CDR3 protein is CASSSYSGTGSYEQYF. DNA of the CDR3: TGTGCCAGCAGTTCCTATTCCGGGACAGGGTCCTACGAGCAGTACTTC. The full variable domain, rest sourced from reference TRBV28 and TRBJ2-7, is DVKVTQSSRYLVKRTGEKVFLECVQDMDHENMFWYRQDPGLGLRLIYFSYDVKMKEKGDIPEGYSVSREKKERFSLILESASTNQTSMYLCASSSYSGTGSYEQYFGPGTRLTVT.